This TCR beta chain is from a study of T-cell memory formation after mild COVID-19. Study-wide context: TCR clusters largely stayed donor specific.

Findings and limits, study-wide: Researchers report contracting CD4+ clones mostly in CM and EM, with CD8+ clones in EMRA. Clones that shrank (day 15 to 85) were balanced CD4/CD8, whereas later expanders leaned CD4+.

To note about this clonotype: Its antigen is currently unknown.

TCRdb reprocessed the 5' RACE reads via MiXCR and lists one record per CDR3 protein. Among about 290,000 distinct CDR3 sequences listed, under 20% were seen once. This sequence was found in a man aged 18 to 29 who had mild COVID-19 (a few samples of this study predate the infection). Cell type and time point are not known. The sample taken for sequencing was PBMCs or a T cell subset sorted from them (not recorded which).

In DNA form, the CDR3 reads TGCAGTGCTAGATCGGGACTCAGCACAGATACGCAGTATTTT. Translating gives CSARSGLSTDTQYF. V and J are TRBV20-1 and TRBJ2-3, with D perhaps TRBD2 (6 bases). The length of the CDR3 is 14 residues. The V gene lost 2 bases and the J gene lost 0 bases, with 9 bases spanning the gap. CDR1 and CDR2 from the germline V gene are DFQATT and SNEGSKA (reference sequence).